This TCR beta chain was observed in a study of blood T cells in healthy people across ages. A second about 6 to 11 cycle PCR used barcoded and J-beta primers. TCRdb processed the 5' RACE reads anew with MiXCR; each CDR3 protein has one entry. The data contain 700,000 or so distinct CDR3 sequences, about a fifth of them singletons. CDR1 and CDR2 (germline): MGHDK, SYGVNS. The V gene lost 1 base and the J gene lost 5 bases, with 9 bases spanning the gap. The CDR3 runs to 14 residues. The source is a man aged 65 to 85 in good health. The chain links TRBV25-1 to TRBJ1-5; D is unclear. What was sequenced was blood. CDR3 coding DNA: TGTGCCAGCAGTGAATTCGGCCTGGATCAGCCCCAGCATTTT. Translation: CASSEFGLDQPQHF.